This T cell receptor beta chain was obtained from a study of graft-versus-host responses after intestinal transplantation (dated by TCRdb to 2020 to 2023). Regarding the complete study: The transplants that recipients got were multivisceral, liver-intestinal, or isolated intestinal. The cohort enrolled about two dozen intestinal transplant recipients including one retransplant, and a few patients lacking pretransplant specimens were excluded. A peak of at least 4% donor T cells among recipient peripheral blood mononuclear cells was the definition used for donor T cell macrochimerism. Every recipient was given anti-thymocyte globulin induction, then maintenance tacrolimus and steroids for 3 to 4 years. To identify alloreactive clones, pre-transplant mixed lymphocyte reaction products were sequenced and compared with unstimulated pre-transplant donor and recipient T cells. Rather than being sequenced by the commercial service, samples from a few later patients were sequenced in-house on an Illumina MiSeq and processed with MiXCR. Bulk TCR-beta CDR3 sequencing was used to track graft-versus-host and host-versus-graft alloreactive T cell clones in the graft, circulation and bone marrow after intestinal transplantation. Beyond this particular receptor, the publication reports: The conclusions were limited by the relatively low number and heterogeneity of the intestinal transplant patients. Early after transplant, peak levels of circulating GvH clones were found to be associated with declines in HvG clones. GvH clones turned up in recipient bone marrow, with some appearing earlier in ileal mucosa or blood, a pattern consistent with an intestinal mucosal origin. High GvH to HvG T cell clonal ratios were observed in the allografts of patients with donor T cell macrochimerism.

In regard to this clone: The antigen this receptor binds is unknown. The input lacks base qualities; no much larger clone sits a single base away.

The library was built by means of the immunoSEQ multiplex PCR assay. For most patients, high-throughput TCR-beta CDR3 sequencing of genomic DNA was performed by Adaptive Biotechnologies. In the authors' own workflow: TCR sequencing data for 15 to 20 patients were retrieved from Adaptive's ImmunoSEQ software; three other patients were processed with MiXCR and VDJtools. CDR3 nucleotide sequences shared between donor and recipient were removed because the origin of such sequences could not be assigned. To count as alloreactive, a clone needed at least 2-fold expansion over unstimulated cells and a minimum CFSE-low frequency of 0.002% (template counts) or 0.001% (read counts). Mappable clones were those detected in sequenced pre-transplant spleen, lymph node, or MLR CFSE-low populations of the donor or recipient. Cumulative frequency of alloreactive clones was calculated as a percentage of all sequences weighted by copy number. What TCRdb holds here is the immuneACCESS table cut down to in-frame rearrangements. Part of the clones is not present; checked against another copy, under half of the missing clones reflect an unresolved V gene, and the others are unexplained. That table supplies the V and J calls and clone size; D and trimming were determined from the DNA. The sample table holds 9,500 to 10,000 clones, of which over 70% were seen once. Of the sample, 20% to 25% falls within the top ten clones.

In the germline V gene, CDR1 corresponds to SNHLY and CDR2 to FYNNEI. Inclusive of the bounding cysteine and phenylalanine, the CDR3 is 16 residues long. Left in the record is the CDR3 DNA by itself, 48 bases read in frame from the first base. The V and J ends are trimmed by 7 bases and 1 base, leaving 19 bases between them. Intraepithelial and lamina propria lymphocytes were isolated from graft specimens using dithiothreitol, EDTA incubations and collagenase D digestion. Bulk TCR-beta sequencing was performed on serial intestinal graft biopsy specimens collected as late as 600 days after transplant.

The sample was ileum tissue, taken around 450 days after intestinal transplantation. This chain is built from TRBV2 and TRBJ1-1, with no confidently assigned D gene. The clonotype was recovered from a human patient who received an intestinal transplant, so some T cells may come from the graft donor. The CDR3 protein sequence reads: CASIPDSPSANTEAFF. Read as DNA, the sequence is TGTGCCAGCATCCCGGACTCCCCCTCAGCGAACACTGAAGCTTTCTTT. Supplemented by the reference TRBV2 and TRBJ1-1 proteins around the CDR3, the complete variable domain is EPEVTQTPSHQVTQMGQEVILRCVPISNHLYFYWYRQILGQKVEFLVSFYNNEISEKSEIFDDQFSVERPDGSNFTLKIRSTKLEDSAMYFCASIPDSPSANTEAFFGQGTRLTVV.